The clone carrying this T cell receptor beta chain turned up a few times. Repertoires were generated with immunoSEQ multiplex PCR, while TCRdb's copy carries only in-frame clones and drops some. Counted here are about 36,000 clones, more than 70% occurring once; the ten biggest clones make up about 5.8%. The data originate from a study of radiotherapy plus CTLA-4 blockade in lung cancer. This CDR3 is built from 16 residues. Germline V lookup: CDR1 SGHAT, CDR2 FQNNGV. Trimming removed 4 bases from V and 2 bases from J, with 15 bases in between. The sequenced sample was peripheral blood, obtained from a patient treated with radiotherapy plus ipilimumab. This receptor was obtained from a human donor with non-small cell lung cancer who had stable disease on radiotherapy plus ipilimumab. The chain joins TRBV11-2 to TRBJ1-5, with D possibly being TRBD1 (6 bases). The CDR3 nucleotides are TGTGCCAGCAGCTCGGGACACAACGGCGGCAATCAGCCCCAGCATTTT. As protein: CASSSGHNGGNQPQHF.